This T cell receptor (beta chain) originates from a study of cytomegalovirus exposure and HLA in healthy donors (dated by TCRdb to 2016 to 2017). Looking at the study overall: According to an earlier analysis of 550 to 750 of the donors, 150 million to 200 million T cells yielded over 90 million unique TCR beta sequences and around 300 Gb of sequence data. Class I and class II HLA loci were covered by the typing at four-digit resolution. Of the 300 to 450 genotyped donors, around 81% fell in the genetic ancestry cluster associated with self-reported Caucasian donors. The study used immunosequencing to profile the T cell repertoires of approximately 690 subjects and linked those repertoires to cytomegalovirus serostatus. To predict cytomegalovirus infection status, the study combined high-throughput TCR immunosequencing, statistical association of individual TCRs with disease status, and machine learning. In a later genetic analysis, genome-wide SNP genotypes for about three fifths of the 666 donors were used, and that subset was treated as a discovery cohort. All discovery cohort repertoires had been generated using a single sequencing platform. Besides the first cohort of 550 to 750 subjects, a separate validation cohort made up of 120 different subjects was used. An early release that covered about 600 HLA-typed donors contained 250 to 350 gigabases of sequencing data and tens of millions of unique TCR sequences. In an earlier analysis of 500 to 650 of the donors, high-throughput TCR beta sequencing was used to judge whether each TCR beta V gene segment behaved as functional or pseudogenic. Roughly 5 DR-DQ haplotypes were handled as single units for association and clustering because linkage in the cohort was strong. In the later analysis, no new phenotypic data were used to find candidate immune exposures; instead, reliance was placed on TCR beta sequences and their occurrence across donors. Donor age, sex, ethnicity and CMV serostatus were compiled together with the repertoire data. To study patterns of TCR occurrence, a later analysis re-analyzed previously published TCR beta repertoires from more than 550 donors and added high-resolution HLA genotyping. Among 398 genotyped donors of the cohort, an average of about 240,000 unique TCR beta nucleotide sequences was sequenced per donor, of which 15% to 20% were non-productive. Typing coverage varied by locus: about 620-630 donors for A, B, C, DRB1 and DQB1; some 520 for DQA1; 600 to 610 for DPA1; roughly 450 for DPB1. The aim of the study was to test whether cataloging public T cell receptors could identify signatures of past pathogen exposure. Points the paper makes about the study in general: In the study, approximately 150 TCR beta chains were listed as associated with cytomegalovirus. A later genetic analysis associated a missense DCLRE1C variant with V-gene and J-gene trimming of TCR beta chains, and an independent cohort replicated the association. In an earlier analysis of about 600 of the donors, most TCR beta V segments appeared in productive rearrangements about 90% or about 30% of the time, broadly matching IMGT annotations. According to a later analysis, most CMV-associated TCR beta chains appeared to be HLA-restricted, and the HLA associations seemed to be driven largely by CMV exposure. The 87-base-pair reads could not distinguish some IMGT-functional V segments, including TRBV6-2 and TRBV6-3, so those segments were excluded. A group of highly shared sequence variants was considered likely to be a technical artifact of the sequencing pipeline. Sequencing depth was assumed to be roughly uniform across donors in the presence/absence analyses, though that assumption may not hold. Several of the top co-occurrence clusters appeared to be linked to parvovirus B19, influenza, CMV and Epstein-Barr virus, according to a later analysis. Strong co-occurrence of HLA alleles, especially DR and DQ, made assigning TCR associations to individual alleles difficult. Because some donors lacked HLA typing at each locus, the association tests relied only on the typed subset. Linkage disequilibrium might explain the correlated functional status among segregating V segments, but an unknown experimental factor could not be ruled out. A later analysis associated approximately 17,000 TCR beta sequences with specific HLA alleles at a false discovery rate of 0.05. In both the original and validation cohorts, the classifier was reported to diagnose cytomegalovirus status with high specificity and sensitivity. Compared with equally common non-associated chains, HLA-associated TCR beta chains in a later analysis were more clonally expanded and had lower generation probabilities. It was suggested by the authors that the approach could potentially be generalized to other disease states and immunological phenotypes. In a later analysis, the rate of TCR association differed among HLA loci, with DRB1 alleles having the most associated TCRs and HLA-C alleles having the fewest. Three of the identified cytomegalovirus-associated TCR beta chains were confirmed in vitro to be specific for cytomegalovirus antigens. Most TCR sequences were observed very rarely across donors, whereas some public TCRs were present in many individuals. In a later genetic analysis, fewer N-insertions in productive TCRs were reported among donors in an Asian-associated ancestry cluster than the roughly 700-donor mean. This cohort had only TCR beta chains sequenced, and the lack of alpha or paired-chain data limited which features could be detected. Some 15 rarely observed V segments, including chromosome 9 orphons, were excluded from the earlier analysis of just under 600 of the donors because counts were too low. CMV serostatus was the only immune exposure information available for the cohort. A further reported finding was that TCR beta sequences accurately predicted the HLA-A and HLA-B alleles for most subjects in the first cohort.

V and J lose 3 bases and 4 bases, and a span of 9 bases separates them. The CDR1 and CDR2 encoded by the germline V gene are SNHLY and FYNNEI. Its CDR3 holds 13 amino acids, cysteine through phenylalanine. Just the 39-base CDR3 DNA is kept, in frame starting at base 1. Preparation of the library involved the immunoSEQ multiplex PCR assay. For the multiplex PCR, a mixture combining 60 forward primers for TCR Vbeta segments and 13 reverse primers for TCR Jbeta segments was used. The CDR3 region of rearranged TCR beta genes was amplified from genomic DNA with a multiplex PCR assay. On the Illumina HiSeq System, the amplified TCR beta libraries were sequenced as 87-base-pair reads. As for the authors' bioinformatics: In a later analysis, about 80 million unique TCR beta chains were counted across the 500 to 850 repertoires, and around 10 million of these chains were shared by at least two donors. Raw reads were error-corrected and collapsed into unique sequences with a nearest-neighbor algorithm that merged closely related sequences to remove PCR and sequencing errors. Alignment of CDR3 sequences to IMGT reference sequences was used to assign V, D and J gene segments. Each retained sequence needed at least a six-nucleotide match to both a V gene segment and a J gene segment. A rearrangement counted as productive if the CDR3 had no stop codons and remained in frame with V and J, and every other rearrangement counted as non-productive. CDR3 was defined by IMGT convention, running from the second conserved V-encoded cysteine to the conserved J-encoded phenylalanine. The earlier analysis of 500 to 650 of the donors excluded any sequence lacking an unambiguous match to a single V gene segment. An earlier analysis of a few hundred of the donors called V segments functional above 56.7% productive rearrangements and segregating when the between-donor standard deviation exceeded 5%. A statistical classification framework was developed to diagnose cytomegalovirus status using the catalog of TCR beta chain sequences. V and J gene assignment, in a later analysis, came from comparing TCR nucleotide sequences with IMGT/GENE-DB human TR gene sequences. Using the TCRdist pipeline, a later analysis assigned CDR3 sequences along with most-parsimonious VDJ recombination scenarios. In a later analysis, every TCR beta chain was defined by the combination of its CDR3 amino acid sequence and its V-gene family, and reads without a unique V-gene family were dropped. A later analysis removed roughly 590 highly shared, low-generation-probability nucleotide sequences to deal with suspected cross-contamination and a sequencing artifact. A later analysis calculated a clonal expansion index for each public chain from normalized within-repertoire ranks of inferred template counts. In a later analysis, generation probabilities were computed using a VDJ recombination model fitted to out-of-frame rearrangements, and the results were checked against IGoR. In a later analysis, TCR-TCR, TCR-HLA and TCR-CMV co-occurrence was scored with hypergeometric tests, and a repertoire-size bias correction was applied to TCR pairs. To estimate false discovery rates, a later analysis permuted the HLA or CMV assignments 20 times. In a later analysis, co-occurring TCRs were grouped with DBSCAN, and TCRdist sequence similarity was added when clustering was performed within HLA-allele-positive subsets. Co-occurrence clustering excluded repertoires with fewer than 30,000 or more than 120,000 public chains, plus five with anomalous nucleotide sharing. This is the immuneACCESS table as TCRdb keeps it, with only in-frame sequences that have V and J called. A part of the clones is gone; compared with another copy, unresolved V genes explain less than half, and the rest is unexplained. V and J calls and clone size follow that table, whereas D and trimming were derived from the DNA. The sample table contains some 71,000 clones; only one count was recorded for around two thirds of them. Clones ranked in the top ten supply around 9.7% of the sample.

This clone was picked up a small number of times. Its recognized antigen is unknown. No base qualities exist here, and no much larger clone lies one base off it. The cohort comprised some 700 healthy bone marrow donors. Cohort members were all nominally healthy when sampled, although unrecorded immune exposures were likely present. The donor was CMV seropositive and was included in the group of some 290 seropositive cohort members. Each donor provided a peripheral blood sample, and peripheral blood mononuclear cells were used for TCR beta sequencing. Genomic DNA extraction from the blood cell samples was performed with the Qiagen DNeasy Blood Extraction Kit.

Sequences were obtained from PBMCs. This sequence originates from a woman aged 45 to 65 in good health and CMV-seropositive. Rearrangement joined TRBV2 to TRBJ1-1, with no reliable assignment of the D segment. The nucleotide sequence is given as TGTGCCAGCAGTGACACGTGGAGCACTGAAGCTTTCTTT. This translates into CASSDTWSTEAFF.